This TCR beta chain was sequenced in a study of blood T cell repertoires in COVID-19. Clones were read by immunoSEQ multiplex PCR, and TCRdb kept only the in-frame ones, dropping some. The data contain tens of thousands of clones, approximately 83% of them singletons. V trimming: 4 bases; J trimming: 4 bases; junction bases outside the gene matches: 27. This CDR3 has 23 amino acids. Germline CDR1 reads SGHRS; CDR2 reads YFSETQ. This clone was observed a few times. The TCR sequence derives from a human donor with acute or convalescent COVID-19. The donor label of this sample is uncertain. This chain uses TRBV5-1 with TRBJ2-1, with 12 bases identical to TRBD1. Sequencing used peripheral blood. The DNA of the CDR3 is TGCGCCAGCAGCCAACCGGGACAGGGGGCCCCTGGGGCTAGCGGGAAACCTTACAATGAGCAGTTCTTC. Protein product: CASSQPGQGAPGASGKPYNEQFF. Filled out from reference TRBV5-1 and TRBJ2-1, the complete variable domain reads KAGVTQTPRYLIKTRGQQVTLSCSPISGHRSVSWYQQTPGQGLQFLFEYFSETQRNKGNFPGRFSGRQFSNSRSEMNVSTLELGDSALYLCASSQPGQGAPGASGKPYNEQFFGPGTRLTVL.